What follows describes a single T cell receptor beta chain. The source of the sample is a study of T cell responses to AZD1222 COVID-19 vaccine. TCRdb's table, derived via immunoSEQ multiplex PCR, lists solely in-frame clones and lacks some. Among about 130,000 clones, roughly 94% were seen once, and the ten largest hold roughly 6.6%. The CDR3 runs to 15 residues. V shed 4 bases and J shed 0 bases, with 7 bases lying between them. Germline V gene lookup returns CDR1 MNHEY and CDR2 SMNVEV (reference sequence). This TCR was sampled from an adult in good health. The sequencing used peripheral blood, collected on day 0 of AZD1222 vaccination. This rearrangement joins TRBV27 to TRBJ2-6; D gene unclear. The CDR3 sequence: CASSYAVSGANVLTF. CDR3 DNA sequence: TGTGCCAGCAGTTACGCCGTCTCTGGGGCCAACGTCCTGACTTTC.